This entry concerns a single TCR beta chain. These data belong to a study of blood T cell repertoires in COVID-19. The protocol was immunoSEQ multiplex PCR, while the TCRdb copy is restricted to in-frame clones and leaves out a portion. The data hold around 74,000 clones, with around 90% observed a single time. CDR1 is MGHRA, CDR2 YSYEKL, per germline. CDR3 length: 16 amino acids. The trim removed 1 base at V and 4 bases at J, leaving 9 bases unmatched. Sequencing used peripheral blood. The genes are TRBV4-1 and TRBJ1-2; 7 positions agree with TRBD1. The clonotype comes from a man in his forties or fifties with active COVID-19. The CDR3 protein is CASSQGGHRGLYGYTF. CDR3 bases: TGCGCCAGCAGCCAAGGGGGTCACAGGGGCCTCTATGGCTACACCTTC.